The 31 T cell receptor beta chains presented below share a single source sample, sequenced in a study of chronic HIV infection and antiretroviral therapy. In TCRdb, the 5' RACE reads were re-called with MiXCR into one record per CDR3 protein. The top ten clones hold 2% to 2.5% of a sample with more than 30,000 distinct CDR3 sequences, 8% to 10% of them seen once. Sequenced material: peripheral blood. The origin of the receptors is an adult who had HIV and had not received antiretroviral therapy, or was an uninfected healthy control (not recorded which).

The genes are TRBV20-1 and TRBJ1-1; 7 bases fit TRBD1. With 3 bases clipped from V and 4 bases from J, the junction kept 8 bases outside the gene matches. The CDR3 is made up of 14 amino acids. Germline V gene data show CDR1 as DFQATT and CDR2 as SNEGSKA (reference sequence). DNA for the CDR3: TGCAGTGCTAGGGCAGGGGGATGGGGCACTGAAGCTTTCTTT. Translated: CSARAGGWGTEAFF.

In this sample, this clonotype turned up many times. This chain joins TRBV6-2 or TRBV6-3 and TRBJ2-1; TRBD1 agrees at 9 bases. The CDR3 is 16 residues long. V shed 6 bases and J 7 bases; nucleotides not matched to a gene: 13. Germline V CDR1 and CDR2: MNHEY, SVGEGT. CDR3 bases: TGTGCCAGCAGCCGGGCACAGGGGGCGAGGGGGAATGAGCAGTTCTTC. Translating gives CASSRAQGARGNEQFF.

This clonotype was detected ten times or more. This rearrangement joins TRBV29-1 to TRBJ1-1, with D possibly being TRBD1 (6 bases). The CDR3 runs to 12 residues. Trimming took off 7 bases at V and 6 bases at J, with 15 bases between the two ends. Germline V gene sequence: CDR1 SQVTM, CDR2 ANQGSEA. The DNA of the CDR3 is TGCAGCGCCCAGGGGAGCGGCTCTGAAGCTTTCTTT. It translates to CSAQGSGSEAFF.

This clonotype was counted ten times or more. The chain combines TRBV5-1 with TRBJ2-5; 7 bases are shared with TRBD2. The CDR3 is made up of 12 amino acids. The V segment lost 4 bases and the J segment 5 bases; nucleotides outside the gene matches: 2. Germline V gene lookup returns CDR1 SGHRS and CDR2 YFSETQ. The CDR3 sequence: CASSGGDETQYF. In DNA, the CDR3 is TGCGCCAGCAGCGGGGGGGACGAGACCCAGTACTTC.

This clonotype was found many times. The rearrangement links TRBV24-1 to TRBJ2-7; possible D gene TRBD1, 5 bases. Trimming pared 7 bases from V and 0 bases from J, leaving 6 bases between. The CDR3 length is 12 residues. From germline, CDR1 is KGHDR and CDR2 SFDVKD. In nucleotides, the CDR3 is TGTGCCACCAGGACAGACTCCTACGAGCAGTACTTC. It codes for CATRTDSYEQYF.

V is TRBV28 and J is TRBJ2-1, with D perhaps given as TRBD1 or TRBD2 (6 bases each). The CDR3 is made up of 14 amino acids. The V end lost 6 bases, the J end lost 8 bases, and 17 bases lay between the germline ends. Germline V gene lookup returns CDR1 MDHEN and CDR2 SYDVKM. The CDR3 region has the DNA TGTGCCAGCAGCTTGGAGGGGGAGTTAGATGAGCAGTTCTTC. It yields the protein CASSLEGELDEQFF. Based on the CDR3 plus reference TRBV28 and TRBJ2-1, the full variable domain is DVKVTQSSRYLVKRTGEKVFLECVQDMDHENMFWYRQDPGLGLRLIYFSYDVKMKEKGDIPEGYSVSREKKERFSLILESASTNQTSMYLCASSLEGELDEQFFGPGTRLTVL.

The chain uses TRBV28 and TRBJ1-2, with TRBD1 matching 8 bases. The germline CDR1 and CDR2 sequences are MDHEN and SYDVKM. The CDR3 consists of 16 residues. With V trimmed by 6 bases and J by 4 bases, 13 bases remained unmatched. CDR3 region: CASSLRDRQTIYGYTF. In DNA form, the CDR3 reads TGTGCCAGCAGCCTCCGGGACAGGCAGACGATCTATGGCTACACCTTC.

In its sample, this clonotype ranks as medium-sized. The gene calls are TRBV5-1 and TRBJ1-1; 7 nucleotides agree with TRBD1. CDR1 is SGHRS and CDR2 is YFSETQ in the germline V gene. CDR3 length: 16 residues. The trim removed 4 bases at V and 1 base at J, leaving 10 bases unmatched. In DNA, the CDR3 is TGCGCCAGCAGCCTACCATACCGGACAGGGAACACTGAAGCTTTCTTT. This translates into CASSLPYRTGNTEAFF.

J is TRBJ2-7 and V is TRBV4-3; TRBD1 might be the D (6 bases). In germline, CDR1 is LGHNA, CDR2 YSLEER. The CDR3 loop spans 15 amino acids. V was shortened by 0 bases and J by 3 bases, with 12 bases between the two germline ends. DNA for the CDR3: TGCGCCAGCAGCCAAGAAACAGGGACCTACTACGAGCAGTACTTC. Protein: CASSQETGTYYEQYF.

This clonotype was observed at least ten times. This sequence joins TRBV12-3 or TRBV12-4 and TRBJ2-2; a possible D gene is TRBD1 (5 bases). The CDR3 is 12 amino acids. V was shortened by 6 bases and J by 7 bases, with 9 bases between the two germline ends. CDR3 protein: CASSAGFGELFF. The CDR3 DNA reads TGTGCCAGCAGCGCAGGGTTCGGGGAGCTGTTTTTT.

This clonotype was seen at least ten times. The junction shows a germline mismatch at one end, possibly a read error. V gene TRBV12-3 or TRBV12-4 combines with J gene TRBJ2-1; 9 bases fit TRBD2. This CDR3 is built from 13 residues. CDR3 loop: CASRLAGDDEQFF. CDR3 DNA sequence: TGTGCCAGCAGGTTAGCGGGGGACGATGAGCAGTTCTTC.

The table lists this clonotype with a few counts. J is TRBJ1-1 and V is TRBV29-1, with D perhaps TRBD1 (5 bases). Germline V gene sequence: CDR1 SQVTM, CDR2 ANQGSEA. V shed 4 bases and J shed 1 base, with 10 bases lying between them. The CDR3 sequence is 13 residues long. The CDR3 sequence: CSVAGHENTEAFF. CDR3 DNA sequence: TGCAGCGTTGCCGGACACGAGAACACTGAAGCTTTCTTT.

This clonotype came up many times. The chain combines TRBV4-2 with TRBJ2-7; D may correspond to TRBD1 or TRBD2 (5 bases each). V lost 2 bases and J lost 3, with 20 bases in between. Looked up from germline, CDR1 is LGHNA and CDR2 is YNFKEQ. The CDR3 consists of 17 residues. CDR3 residues: CASSQSSGGLNIYEQYF. The CDR3 DNA follows: TGTGCCAGCAGCCAATCGAGTGGGGGTTTAAACATCTACGAGCAGTACTTC.

A few counts support this clonotype. The CDR3 nucleotides are TGCAGCGTAGACCTTCAGGGGGCTACAGATACGCAGTATTTT. Its protein is CSVDLQGATDTQYF. The chain recombines TRBV29-1 with TRBJ2-3; TRBD1 agrees at 8 bases. Per germline, CDR1 SQVTM and CDR2 ANQGSEA. J gave up 3 bases and V 6 bases, and 8 bases lay outside the gene matches. The CDR3 length is 14 residues.

This clonotype came up many times. This chain joins TRBV6-2 or TRBV6-3 and TRBJ2-2; 9 nucleotides match TRBD1. The V and J ends lost 8 bases and 2 bases, in that order; junction bases with no gene match: 6. The CDR3 runs 15 residues. Per the germline V gene, CDR1 is MNHEY and CDR2 is SVGEGT. The CDR3 region is CASATGGGNTGELFF. In DNA, the CDR3 is TGTGCCAGCGCCACAGGGGGCGGAAACACCGGGGAGCTGTTTTTT.

The table lists this clonotype with many counts. The chain joins TRBV11-2 to TRBJ2-4; no definite D call. Trimming removed 5 bases at V and 8 bases at J, with 10 bases between. CDR1 and CDR2 (germline): SGHAT, FQNNGV. The CDR3 totals 12 residues. CDR3 in DNA: TGTGCCAGCAGCCTAACCTCGCACATTCAGTACTTC. Protein product: CASSLTSHIQYF.

This clonotype has a count of ten or more. The rearrangement links TRBV7-2 to TRBJ1-5; 10 nucleotides line up with TRBD1. Germline-derived CDR1 and CDR2 are SGHTA and FQGNSA. The CDR3 runs to 16 residues. V shed 2 bases and J 7 bases; nucleotides not matched to a gene: 8. Here the CDR3 reads CASSLQGQGHSQPQHF. CDR3 coding DNA: TGTGCCAGCAGCTTACAGGGACAGGGGCATTCGCAGCCCCAGCATTTT.

This clonotype was seen repeatedly, ten times or more. The chain recombines TRBV10-3 with TRBJ2-1; TRBD2 matches 9 bases. The V gene's germline CDR1 is ENHRY and CDR2 SYGVKD. CDR3 size: 15 residues. With V trimmed by 2 bases and J by 6 bases, 5 bases remained unmatched. CDR3 DNA: TGTGCCATCAGTGAGGAGGGCGGGGGGGCCAATGAGCAGTTCTTC. As protein: CAISEEGGGANEQFF.

This sequence joins TRBV12-3 or TRBV12-4 and TRBJ1-5; D not resolved. V was shortened by 0 bases and J by 4 bases, with 4 bases between the two germline ends. This CDR3 region has 13 residues. The CDR3 spells CASSLAENQPQHF. CDR3 DNA sequence: TGTGCCAGCAGTTTAGCGGAAAATCAGCCCCAGCATTTT.

As DNA, the CDR3 is TGTGCCACCAGCAGGGATACCACAGATACGCAGTATTTT. Its protein is CATSRDTTDTQYF. The J gene is TRBJ2-3, the V gene TRBV15; D is unclear. From germline, CDR1 is LNHNV and CDR2 YYDKDF (reference sequence). The CDR3 is made up of 13 amino acids. V was shortened by 3 bases and J by 2 bases, with 6 bases between the two germline ends.

In this sample, this clonotype turned up a few times. The chain links TRBV29-1 to TRBJ1-1; a weak D match, TRBD1 (6 bases). The CDR3 loop spans 11 amino acids. Trimming stripped 4 bases from V and 6 bases from J, with 9 bases between. The germline V gene has CDR1 SQVTM and CDR2 ANQGSEA. CDR3 residues: CSVARGAEAFF. CDR3 sequence (DNA): TGCAGCGTTGCCAGGGGCGCTGAAGCTTTCTTT. Filled out from reference TRBV29-1 and TRBJ1-1, the complete variable domain reads SAVISQKPSRDICQRGTSLTIQCQVDSQVTMMFWYRQQPGQSLTLIATANQGSEATYESGFVIDKFPISRPNLTFSTLTVSNMSPEDSSIYLCSVARGAEAFFGQGTRLTVV.

CDR3 region: CASSPPFQGSPLHF. The CDR3 DNA follows: TGTGCCAGCTCACCACCGTTCCAGGGTTCACCCCTCCACTTT. The chain uses TRBV18 and TRBJ1-6; the D gene is possibly TRBD1 (5 bases). Germline CDR1 reads KGHSH; CDR2 reads LQKENI. Trimming cost V 0 bases and J 9 bases, with 9 bases left between them. CDR3 size: 14 residues.

The table lists this clonotype with many counts. The V and J genes are TRBV5-1 and TRBJ1-2; 7 bases line up with TRBD1. The CDR3 loop spans 14 amino acids. The V gene end was trimmed by 0 bases and the J gene end by 4 bases; junction bases not matched to a gene: 3. Germline loops: CDR1 SGHRS, CDR2 YFSETQ. Written as DNA, the CDR3 is TGCGCCAGCAGCTTGGGGGACAGTGGCTATGGCTACACCTTC. Its translation is CASSLGDSGYGYTF. Full variable domain (rest looked up from reference TRBV5-1 and TRBJ1-2): KAGVTQTPRYLIKTRGQQVTLSCSPISGHRSVSWYQQTPGQGLQFLFEYFSETQRNKGNFPGRFSGRQFSNSRSEMNVSTLELGDSALYLCASSLGDSGYGYTFGSGTRLTVV.

This clonotype was counted at least ten times. The V call is TRBV6-5, the J call TRBJ2-2; maybe TRBD2 (5 bases). CDR1 and CDR2 from the germline V gene are MNHEY and SVGAGI. Trimming stripped 6 bases from V and 3 bases from J, with 14 bases between. The CDR3 covers 15 residues. The CDR3 coding sequence is TGTGCCAGCAGGAGTAGCGAAGGGCACACCGGGGAGCTGTTTTTT. Residues: CASRSSEGHTGELFF.

With respect to this clonotype: A single base separates this from a much larger clone, so it may be a read error. The chain has TRBV12-3 or TRBV12-4 and TRBJ1-3; no clear D gene. V lost 3 bases and J lost 8, with 14 bases in between. The CDR3 length is 14 residues. The chain's CDR3 is CASSFHGPRDTIYF. CDR3 coding DNA: TGTGCCAGCAGTTTCCATGGCCCTCGGGACACCATATATTTT.

Many counts were recorded for this clonotype. This chain links TRBV4-3 with TRBJ2-3, with D perhaps TRBD2 (6 bases). Trimming shortened V by 0 bases and J by 1 base, and 17 bases separated the two germline ends. Per the germline V gene, CDR1 is LGHNA and CDR2 is YSLEER. CDR3 length equals 18 residues. CDR3 sequence reads: CASSQDGEASERTDTQYF. CDR3 bases: TGCGCCAGCAGCCAAGATGGCGAGGCTAGCGAGCGCACAGATACGCAGTATTTT.

In this sample, this clonotype turned up a few times. The chain uses TRBV6-5 and TRBJ2-7; D is possibly TRBD1 or TRBD2 (5 bases each). Germline V gene sequence: CDR1 MNHEY, CDR2 SVGAGI. This CDR3 comprises 14 residues. V lost 5 bases to trimming and J lost 2 bases, with 13 bases between them. CDR3 nucleotide sequence: TGTGCCAGCAGTCTACCCGGGACGGCCTACGAGCAGTACTTC. This sequence encodes CASSLPGTAYEQYF.

At least ten counts were recorded for this clonotype. The rearrangement uses TRBV11-2 and TRBJ1-1; D perhaps matches TRBD1 (6 bases). The germline V gene encodes CDR1 SGHAT and CDR2 FQNNGV. The V and J ends lost 5 bases and 2 bases respectively, with 21 bases between them. The CDR3 totals 17 residues. The CDR3 spells CASSPRTVTGPNTEAFF. CDR3 nucleotides: TGTGCCAGCAGCCCACGAACGGTGACAGGCCCAAACACTGAAGCTTTCTTT.

This clonotype was counted between two and nine times. The chain combines TRBV10-3 with TRBJ2-3, with 8 bases that match TRBD1. The germline CDR1 and CDR2 sequences are ENHRY and SYGVKD. The CDR3 is 15 amino acids. With 6 bases clipped from V and 4 bases from J, the junction kept 9 bases outside the gene matches. CDR3 sequence: CAISIGQGGPDTQYF. In nucleotides, the CDR3 is TGTGCCATCAGCATTGGACAGGGTGGCCCAGATACGCAGTATTTT.

CDR3 loop: CASSSPGTSTDTQYF. The DNA for the CDR3 is TGTGCCAGTAGTAGCCCAGGGACCTCCACAGATACGCAGTATTTT. This chain links TRBV19 with TRBJ2-3, with D possibly being TRBD1 or TRBD2 (5 bases each). Trimming left V 4 bases short and J 2 bases short, with 13 bases between. CDR1 and CDR2 (germline): LNHDA, SQIVND (reference sequence). The CDR3 has 15 residues.

This clonotype appeared many times. The gene calls are TRBV10-2 and TRBJ2-7; D not certain. V was cut by 8 bases and J by 0 bases, with 5 bases left in between. The V gene's germline CDR1 is WSHSY and CDR2 SAAADI. CDR3 length: 11 amino acids. For the CDR3, the DNA is TGCGCCAGCCACCACTCCTACGAGCAGTACTTC. It specifies CASHHSYEQYF.